This TCR beta chain was captured in a study of graft-versus-host responses after intestinal transplantation. About the research overall: In this cohort, recipients had multivisceral, liver-intestinal, or isolated intestinal transplants. Each recipient received anti-thymocyte globulin induction, then tacrolimus and steroids for about 3 years.

Details on this clone: Its antigen is unidentified.

The CDR3 spans 14 residues. Unmatched junction bases numbered 8, after V lost 6 bases and J lost 6 bases. The germline CDR1 and CDR2 sequences are ENHRY and SYGVKD. General study points: Recipient marrow harbored GvH clones, some of which surfaced first in ileum or blood. Peak levels of circulating GvH clones tracked with early post-transplant HvG declines.

Only in-frame clones appear in the TCRdb table, and some are missing; sequencing was by immunoSEQ multiplex PCR. This table holds about 45,000 clones, about 91% found once. The receptor comes from a human patient who received an intestinal transplant, so some T cells may come from the graft donor. J is TRBJ2-1 and V is TRBV10-3; 7 bases map to TRBD2. This specimen consisted of PBMCs, obtained 524 days after transplant. The CDR3 loop is CAIRWRENSNEQFF. CDR3 nucleotide sequence: TGTGCCATCAGATGGCGGGAGAATAGCAATGAGCAGTTCTTC.